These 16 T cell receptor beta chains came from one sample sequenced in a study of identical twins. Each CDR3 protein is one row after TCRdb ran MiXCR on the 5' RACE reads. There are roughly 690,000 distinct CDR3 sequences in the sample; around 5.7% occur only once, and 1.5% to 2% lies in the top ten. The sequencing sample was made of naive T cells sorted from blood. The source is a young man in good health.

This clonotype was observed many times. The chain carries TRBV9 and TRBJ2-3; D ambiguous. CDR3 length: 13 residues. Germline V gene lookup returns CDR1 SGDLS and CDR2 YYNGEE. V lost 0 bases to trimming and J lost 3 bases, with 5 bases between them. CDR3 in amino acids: CASSVVPTDTQYF. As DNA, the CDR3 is TGTGCCAGCAGCGTAGTTCCGACAGATACGCAGTATTTT.

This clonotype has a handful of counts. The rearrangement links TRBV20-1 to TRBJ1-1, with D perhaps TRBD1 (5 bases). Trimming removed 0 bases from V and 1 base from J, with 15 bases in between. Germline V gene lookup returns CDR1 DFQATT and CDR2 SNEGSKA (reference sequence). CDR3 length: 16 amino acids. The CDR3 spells CSARDRPWGSNTEAFF. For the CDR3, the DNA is TGCAGTGCTAGAGATCGGCCCTGGGGGTCGAACACTGAAGCTTTCTTT.

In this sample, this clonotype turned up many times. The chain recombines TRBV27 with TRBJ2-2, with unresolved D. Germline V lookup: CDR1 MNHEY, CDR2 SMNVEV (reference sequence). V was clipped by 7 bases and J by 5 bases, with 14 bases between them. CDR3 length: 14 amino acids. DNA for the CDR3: TGTGCCAGCATCAGTAGCTCCTTAACCGGGGAGCTGTTTTTT. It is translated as CASISSSLTGELFF.

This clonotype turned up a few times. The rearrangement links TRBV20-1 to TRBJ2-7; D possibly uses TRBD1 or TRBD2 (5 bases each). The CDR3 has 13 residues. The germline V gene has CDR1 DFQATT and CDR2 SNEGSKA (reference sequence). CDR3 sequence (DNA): TGCAGCCAAACTTCGGGGCCATCCTACGAGCAGTACTTC. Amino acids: CSQTSGPSYEQYF.

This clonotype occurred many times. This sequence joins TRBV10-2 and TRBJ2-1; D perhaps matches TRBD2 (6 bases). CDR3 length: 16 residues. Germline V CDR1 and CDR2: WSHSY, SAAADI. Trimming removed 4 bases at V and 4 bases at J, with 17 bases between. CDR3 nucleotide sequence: TGCGCCAGCAGTGTTTTCGGGAGCCGGACTTACAATGAGCAGTTCTTC. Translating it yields CASSVFGSRTYNEQFF.

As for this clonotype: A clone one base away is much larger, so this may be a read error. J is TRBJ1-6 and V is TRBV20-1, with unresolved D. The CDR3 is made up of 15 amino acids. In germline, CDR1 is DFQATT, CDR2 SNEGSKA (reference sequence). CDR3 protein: CSARDGSSYNSRLHF. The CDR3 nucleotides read TGCAGTGCTAGGGACGGTAGCTCCTATAATTCACGCCTCCACTTT.

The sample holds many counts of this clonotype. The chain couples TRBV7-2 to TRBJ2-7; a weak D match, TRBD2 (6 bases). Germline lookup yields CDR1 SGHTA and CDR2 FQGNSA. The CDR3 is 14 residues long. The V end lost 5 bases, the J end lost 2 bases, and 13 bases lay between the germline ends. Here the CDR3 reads CASSIRDSPYEQYF. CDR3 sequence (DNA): TGTGCCAGCAGCATACGGGACTCACCCTACGAGCAGTACTTC.

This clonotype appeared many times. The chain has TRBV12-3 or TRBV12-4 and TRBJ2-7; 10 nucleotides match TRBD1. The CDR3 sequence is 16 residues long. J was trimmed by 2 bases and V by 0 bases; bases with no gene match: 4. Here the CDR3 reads CASSLAGQGGPYEQYV. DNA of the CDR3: TGTGCCAGCAGTTTAGCAGGACAGGGGGGTCCCTACGAGCAGTACGTC.

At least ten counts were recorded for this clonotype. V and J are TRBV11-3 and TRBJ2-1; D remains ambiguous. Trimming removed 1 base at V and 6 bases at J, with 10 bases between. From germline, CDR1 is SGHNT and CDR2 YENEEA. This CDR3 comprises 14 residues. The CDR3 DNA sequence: TGTGCCAGCAGCTTAGGTTGGGCGAGCAATGAGCAGTTCTTC. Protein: CASSLGWASNEQFF.

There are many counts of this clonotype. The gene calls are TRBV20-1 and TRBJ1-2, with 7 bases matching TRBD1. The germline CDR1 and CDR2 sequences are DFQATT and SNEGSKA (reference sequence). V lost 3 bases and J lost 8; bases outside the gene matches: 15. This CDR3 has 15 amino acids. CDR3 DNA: TGCAGTGCTAGTGGGAGGGGGCGAAGGACTCAGGGCTACACCTTC. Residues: CSASGRGRRTQGYTF.

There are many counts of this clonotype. The CDR3, as DNA: TGCGCCAGCCGGGCTGGCGTGGGGAACGAGCAGTACTTC. This sequence encodes CASRAGVGNEQYF. The chain has TRBV5-1 and TRBJ2-7; D is ambiguous. V was shortened by 7 bases and J by 5 bases, with 16 bases between the two germline ends. Germline V gene data show CDR1 as SGHRS and CDR2 as YFSETQ. CDR3 length equals 13 residues.

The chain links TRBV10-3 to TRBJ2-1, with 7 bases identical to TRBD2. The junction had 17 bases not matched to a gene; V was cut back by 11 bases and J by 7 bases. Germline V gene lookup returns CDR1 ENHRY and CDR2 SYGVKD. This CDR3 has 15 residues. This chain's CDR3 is CASRGVSPSGNEQFF. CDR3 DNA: TGTGCCTCTCGGGGGGTCTCGCCGTCTGGGAATGAGCAGTTCTTC.

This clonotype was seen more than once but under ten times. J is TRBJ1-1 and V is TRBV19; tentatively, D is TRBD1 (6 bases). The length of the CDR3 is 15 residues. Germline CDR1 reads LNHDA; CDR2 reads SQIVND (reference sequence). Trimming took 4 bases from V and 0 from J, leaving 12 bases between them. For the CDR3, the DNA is TGTGCCAGTAGTACACAAACAGGGTTGAACACTGAAGCTTTCTTT. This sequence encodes CASSTQTGLNTEAFF.

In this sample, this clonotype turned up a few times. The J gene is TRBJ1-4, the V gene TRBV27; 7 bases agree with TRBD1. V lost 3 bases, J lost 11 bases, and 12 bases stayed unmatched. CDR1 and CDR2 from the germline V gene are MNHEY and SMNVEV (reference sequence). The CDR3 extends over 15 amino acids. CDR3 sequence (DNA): TGTGCCAGCAGTTTGTCGGGACAGTCCATACCCAAACTGTTTTTT. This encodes CASSLSGQSIPKLFF.

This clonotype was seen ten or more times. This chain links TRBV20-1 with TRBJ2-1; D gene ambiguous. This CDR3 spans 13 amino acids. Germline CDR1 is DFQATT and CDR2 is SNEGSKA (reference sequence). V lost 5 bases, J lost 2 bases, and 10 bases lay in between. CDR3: CSAPQAPYNEQFF. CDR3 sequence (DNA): TGCAGTGCTCCCCAGGCACCCTACAATGAGCAGTTCTTC.

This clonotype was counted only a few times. CDR3 sequence reads: CASSPTSGTSYEQYF. CDR3 sequence (DNA): TGTGCCAGCAGTCCGACTAGCGGGACCTCCTACGAGCAGTACTTC. The J gene is TRBJ2-7, the V gene TRBV27; 11 bases agree with TRBD2. The CDR3 sequence is 15 residues long. Germline V gives CDR1 MNHEY, CDR2 SMNVEV (reference sequence). The ends lost 5 bases at V and 0 bases at J; junction bases unmatched: 3.